This T cell receptor (beta chain) stems from a study of cytotoxic CD8 clonotypes in ibrutinib-treated CLL. The CDR3 length is 15 residues. The germline V gene encodes CDR1 SGHNT and CDR2 YYREEE (reference sequence). The V gene lost 5 bases and the J gene lost 5 bases, with 19 bases spanning the gap. Sequencing used immunoSEQ multiplex PCR; TCRdb keeps in-frame clones, though not all of them. The table includes tens of thousands of clones, about 47% detected once. This clone was recorded a few times. This clonotype originated in a human donor with chronic lymphocytic leukemia. Material: PBMCs, obtained before ibrutinib treatment. The chain is built from TRBV5-4 and TRBJ1-1; D is perhaps TRBD1 (5 bases). CDR3 sequence: CASRPPGGLGTEAFF. CDR3 nucleotide sequence: TGTGCCAGCAGACCGCCGGGGGGTTTGGGTACTGAAGCTTTCTTT.